This record covers a single TCR beta chain. Its cognate antigen has yet to be identified. There are no base qualities to consult, and no much larger clone falls within one base. The sample originates from a study of cytomegalovirus exposure and HLA in healthy donors listed by TCRdb under 2017. Background for the entire study: In an earlier analysis of several hundred of the donors, around 290 Gb of sequence data and 120 million or so unique TCR beta sequences from about 190 million T cells were reported. An early release that covered approximately 600 HLA-typed donors contained approximately 320 gigabases of sequencing data and tens of millions of unique TCR sequences. Among the roughly 430 genotyped donors, around 81% belonged to the genetic ancestry cluster associated with self-reported Caucasian donors. The study aimed to test whether cataloging public T cell receptors could reveal signatures of past pathogen exposure. The study used immunosequencing to profile the T cell repertoires of approximately 630 subjects and linked those repertoires to cytomegalovirus serostatus. A separate validation cohort of approximately 120 different subjects was used in addition to the 666-subject first cohort. High-throughput TCR immunosequencing, statistical association of individual TCRs with disease status, and machine learning were combined to predict cytomegalovirus infection status. A later analysis re-analyzed previously published TCR beta repertoires from hundreds of donors and added high-resolution HLA genotyping to study TCR occurrence patterns. Rather than drawing on any new phenotypic data, the later analysis identified candidate immune exposures from TCR beta sequences and the way those sequences occurred across donors. An earlier analysis of around 540 of the donors applied high-throughput TCR beta sequencing to assess whether each TCR beta V gene segment acted as functional or pseudogenic. Donor age, sex, ethnicity and CMV serostatus were collected together with the repertoire data. A later genetic analysis took genome-wide SNP genotypes for about three fifths of the 666 donors and used that subset as a discovery cohort. All discovery cohort repertoires had been generated using a single sequencing platform. Class I and class II HLA loci were covered by the typing at four-digit resolution. The number of typed donors differed by locus: about 629-630 for A, B, C, DRB1 and DQB1; 522 for DQA1; 606 for DPA1; and 400 to 480 for DPB1. Four or five DR-DQ haplotypes were treated as single units for association and clustering because of strong linkage in the cohort. Across 300 to 500 genotyped donors of the cohort, an average of roughly 250,000 unique TCR beta nucleotide sequences per donor were sequenced, and 15% to 20% of those sequences were non-productive.

The cohort comprised some 680 healthy bone marrow donors. At the time of sampling, all cohort members were nominally healthy, though unrecorded immune exposures were likely present. The donor was CMV seronegative and was included in the group of several hundred seronegative cohort members. Every donor gave a peripheral blood sample, and the peripheral blood mononuclear cells from that sample were used for TCR beta sequencing. The Qiagen DNeasy Blood Extraction Kit was used to extract genomic DNA from the blood cell samples. On the study overall, not on this receptor specifically: CMV serostatus was the only immune exposure information available for the cohort. The study gave a list of under 200 TCR beta chains associated with cytomegalovirus. An earlier analysis of around 500 of the donors showed that most TCR beta V segments appeared in productive rearrangements either about 87% or about 30% of the time, which broadly matched IMGT annotations. A further reported finding was that TCR beta sequences accurately predicted the HLA-A and HLA-B alleles for most subjects in the first cohort. Across donors, most TCR sequences were observed very rarely, whereas some public TCRs were present in many individuals. Correlated functional status among segregating V segments might be attributable to linkage disequilibrium, but an unknown experimental factor could not be ruled out. Specific HLA alleles were associated with 16,951 TCR beta sequences at a false discovery rate of 0.05 in a later analysis. Because HLA typing was unavailable for some donors at each locus, only the typed subset was used in association tests. When HLA alleles, especially DR and DQ, strongly co-occurred, attributing TCR associations to individual alleles was difficult. In this cohort, only TCR beta chains were sequenced, and detectable features were limited by the absence of alpha or paired-chain data. In a later genetic analysis, a missense DCLRE1C variant was associated with V-gene and J-gene trimming of TCR beta chains, and the association was replicated in an independent cohort. The authors suggested that the approach could potentially be generalized to other disease states and immunological phenotypes. A later analysis found that TCR association rates varied across HLA loci, with DRB1 alleles showing the most associated TCRs and HLA-C alleles the fewest. Several of the top co-occurrence clusters appeared to be linked to parvovirus B19, influenza, CMV and Epstein-Barr virus, according to a later analysis. In vitro tests confirmed that a few of the cytomegalovirus-associated TCR beta chains recognize cytomegalovirus antigens. Roughly uniform sequencing depth across donors was assumed in presence/absence analyses, although this assumption may not hold. Because counts were too low, seventeen rarely observed V segments, including chromosome 9 orphons, were excluded from the earlier analysis of roughly 580 of the donors. A cluster of highly shared sequence variants was judged likely to represent a technical artifact of the sequencing pipeline. Most CMV-associated TCR beta chains appeared to be HLA-restricted in a later analysis, and the HLA associations seemed to be driven largely by CMV exposure. A later analysis found that HLA-associated TCR beta chains were more clonally expanded and had lower generation probabilities than equally common non-associated chains. The classifier was reported to diagnose cytomegalovirus status with high specificity and sensitivity in both the original cohort and the validation cohort. Compared with the approximately 720-donor mean, donors in an Asian-associated ancestry cluster had fewer N-insertions in productive TCRs, according to a later genetic analysis. Some IMGT-functional V segments, including TRBV6-2 and TRBV6-3, could not be told apart with the 87-base-pair reads, so those segments were excluded.

The library was made by the immunoSEQ multiplex PCR assay. For the multiplex PCR, a mixture combining 60 forward primers for TCR Vbeta segments and 13 reverse primers for TCR Jbeta segments was used. The CDR3 region of rearranged TCR beta genes was amplified from genomic DNA with a multiplex PCR assay. The amplified TCR beta libraries were sequenced on the Illumina HiSeq System as 87-base-pair reads. Processing in the source paper ran as follows. Across the 670 or so repertoires, a later analysis counted roughly 77 million unique TCR beta chains, 9.5 million to 12 million of which were shared by at least two donors. Raw reads were error-corrected and collapsed into unique sequences by a nearest-neighbor algorithm in which closely related sequences were merged to remove PCR and sequencing errors. Alignment of CDR3 sequences to IMGT reference sequences was used to assign V, D and J gene segments. Each retained sequence needed at least a six-nucleotide match to both a V gene segment and a J gene segment. Rearrangements were classified as productive when the CDR3 lacked stop codons and remained in frame with V and J, and all other rearrangements were classified as non-productive. CDR3 was defined by IMGT convention, running from the second conserved V-encoded cysteine to the conserved J-encoded phenylalanine. The earlier analysis of approximately 500 of the donors excluded sequences that lacked an unambiguous match to a single V gene segment. In an earlier analysis of almost 600 of the donors, a V segment was called functional when productive rearrangements were above 56.7%, and segregating when the standard deviation between donors exceeded 5%. A statistical classification framework was built for diagnosing cytomegalovirus status from the catalog of TCR beta chain sequences. V and J gene assignment, in a later analysis, came from comparing TCR nucleotide sequences with IMGT/GENE-DB human TR gene sequences. In a later analysis, CDR3 sequences and most-parsimonious VDJ recombination scenarios were assigned using the TCRdist pipeline. A later analysis defined each TCR beta chain by its CDR3 amino acid sequence plus V-gene family, and excluded reads lacking a unique V-gene family. To address suspected cross-contamination and a sequencing artifact, a later analysis removed a few hundred highly shared, low-generation-probability nucleotide sequences. In a later analysis, a clonal expansion index was calculated for each public chain from normalized within-repertoire ranks of inferred template counts. In a later analysis, generation probabilities were computed using a VDJ recombination model fitted to out-of-frame rearrangements, and the results were checked against IGoR. Hypergeometric tests were used in a later analysis to score TCR-TCR, TCR-HLA and TCR-CMV co-occurrence, with a repertoire-size bias correction applied to the TCR pairs. To estimate false discovery rates, a later analysis permuted the HLA or CMV assignments 20 times. In a later analysis, co-occurring TCRs were grouped using DBSCAN, and TCRdist sequence similarity was added for clustering within HLA-allele-positive subsets. For co-occurrence clustering, repertoires with fewer than 30,000 or more than 120,000 public chains were excluded, along with a handful of repertoires with anomalous nucleotide sharing. As stored in TCRdb, this immuneACCESS dataset retains in-frame rearrangements with V and J assigned. A fraction of the clones does not appear; measured against another copy, unresolved V genes explain less than half of the discrepancy, and the remainder lacks a known reason. The DNA was the basis for D and trimming; V, J and clone size are from that table. The sample records about 110,000 clones, approximately 69% of which are singletons. Approximately 3% of the sample is taken by the ten largest.

The CDR3 goes from the cysteine to the phenylalanine over 13 residues. Of all the DNA, just the CDR3 is kept, 39 bases in frame from base 1. The V and J ends are trimmed by 0 bases and 4 bases, leaving 9 bases between them. Per the germline V gene (reference sequence), GTSNPN is the CDR1 and SVGIG is the CDR2. This TCR derives from a man in his thirties or forties in good health and CMV-seronegative. The chain uses TRBV30 and TRBJ1-2; a tentative D call is TRBD1 (5 bases match). Input material: PBMCs. The CDR3 region: CAWSVGQLYGYTF. The DNA reads as follows: TGTGCCTGGAGTGTAGGACAACTCTATGGCTACACCTTC.